What follows describes a single T cell receptor (beta chain). The record originates from a study of blood T cell repertoires in COVID-19. Study overall: T cells, B-cell-depleted T cells, or PBMCs provided the cDNA or gDNA that served as material.

The authors' processing: Using reference gene primer amplification, nucleated cell counts were estimated. Profiled with immunoSEQ multiplex PCR; TCRdb holds only in-frame clones, not every one. V and J calls and clone size are given by that table; D and trimming were obtained from the DNA. The table lists approximately 50,000 clones, approximately 90% of them singletons, with approximately 4.9% in the top ten. V dropped 5 bases and J dropped 6; count of bases not matched to a gene: 15. This CDR3 contains 16 residues. Looked up from germline, CDR1 is GTSNPN and CDR2 is SVGIG (reference sequence). The sample consisted of peripheral blood. The TCR sequence derives from a man aged 65 to 79 with acute or convalescent COVID-19. The chain joins TRBV30 to TRBJ2-3; 9 bases align to TRBD2. The CDR3 nucleotides are TGTGCCTGGGCCCCTAAGGGGCGGGGGGGCCGGGATACGCAGTATTTT. This gives the protein CAWAPKGRGGRDTQYF.